This TCR beta chain was identified in a study of cytomegalovirus exposure and HLA in healthy donors. This clone was counted only a few times. Amplification used 60 Vbeta primers and 13 Jbeta primers. Some clones are missing from TCRdb's copy, which holds only in-frame ones; the method was immunoSEQ multiplex PCR. The sample yields some 150,000 clones, just under 90% seen once. The source is a woman aged 25 to 45 in good health and CMV-seronegative. The sequencing input was PBMCs.

CDR3 DNA sequence: TGTGCCAGCAACGAACAGGGGGATCAGCCCCAGCATTTT. Translated: CASNEQGDQPQHF. The J gene is TRBJ1-5, the V gene TRBV6-6; TRBD1 agrees at 8 bases. The V gene end was trimmed by 7 bases and the J gene end by 5 bases; junction bases not matched to a gene: 4. The germline CDR1 and CDR2 sequences are MNHNY and SVGAGI (reference sequence). CDR3 length: 13 amino acids.